This T cell receptor (beta chain) was recorded in a study of shared clonotypes between healthy human individuals. Across the whole study: The donor group consisted of a couple of women and three men, aged 18 to 49.

Germline CDR1 reads KGHSH; CDR2 reads LQKENI. This CDR3 has 17 amino acids. V gave up 3 bases and J gave up 0 bases; unmatched junction bases: 6. Study-wide points: The study drew on few donors, limiting represented genetic and exposure-history diversity.

This clone has only one observation. Its antigen is undetermined. In the authors' methods: ImmunoSEQ sequences covered only the junction and lacked quality scores; filtering therefore differed. Assay: immunoSEQ multiplex PCR; the TCRdb copy retains only in-frame clones and omits some. V and J calls and clone size are given by that table; D and trimming were obtained from the DNA. This table holds about a million clones, roughly 80% found once. Sequencing was carried out using memory CD4+ T cells from PBMCs. Subset noted: CD45RA-negative fraction. V gene TRBV18 combines with J gene TRBJ1-3; 9 nucleotides agree with TRBD1. The sequence came from a man aged 18-30 years in good health. Some clones in this sample may be carry-over from other donors' samples. The CDR3 DNA sequence: TGTGCCAGCTCACCGGGACAGGGAAAGAGCTCTGGAAACACCATATATTTT. This encodes CASSPGQGKSSGNTIYF.